The 27 T cell receptor beta chains in this list originate from one sample, sequenced in a study of PD-L1 blockade in urothelial cancer. TCRdb keeps only in-frame clones here, not all; method: immunoSEQ multiplex PCR. The repertoire has around 60,000 clones, around 81% of them found once; the top ten carry roughly 3.2%. Time point defined: pretreatment peripheral blood. Material: PBMCs, obtained around atezolizumab (anti-PD-L1) treatment. The origin of the receptors is a man between 70 and 80 years old with urothelial cancer.

This clone has a handful of counts. The rearrangement joins TRBV14 to TRBJ2-2; D gene uncertain. The CDR3 is made up of 13 amino acids. V was pared by 1 base and J by 4 bases, with 4 bases between. Per germline, CDR1 SGHDN and CDR2 FVKESK. The CDR3 DNA reads as TGTGCCAGCAGCCAAGTCAGCACCGGGGAGCTGTTTTTT. As protein: CASSQVSTGELFF.

The chain couples TRBV29-1 to TRBJ2-4, with D maybe TRBD2 (5 bases). V lost 8 bases, J lost 8 bases, and 13 bases lay in between. Germline V gives CDR1 SQVTM, CDR2 ANQGSEA. The length of the CDR3 is 11 residues. The CDR3 loop is CSLRTGDIQYF. CDR3 nucleotide sequence: TGCAGCCTACGGACTGGTGACATTCAGTACTTC.

The rearrangement joins TRBV19 to TRBJ1-2; possible D gene TRBD1, 5 bases. Germline V gene data show CDR1 as LNHDA and CDR2 as SQIVND (reference sequence). The CDR3 has 12 amino acids. Trimming took off 5 bases at V and 3 bases at J, with 7 bases between the two ends. This CDR3 reads CASSSGYYGYTF. The CDR3 nucleotides are TGTGCCAGTAGTTCAGGGTACTATGGCTACACCTTC.

This clone was counted a single time. This chain connects TRBV28 to TRBJ1-1, with a tentative D call TRBD1 (6 bases). The CDR3 consists of 15 residues. Germline lookup yields CDR1 MDHEN and CDR2 SYDVKM. The V gene lost 4 bases and the J gene lost 0 bases, with 12 bases spanning the gap. The CDR3 sequence: CASSSAGTLNTEAFF. The CDR3 bases are TGTGCCAGCAGTTCGGCCGGGACACTGAACACTGAAGCTTTCTTT. Combining the CDR3 with reference TRBV28 and TRBJ1-1 gives the whole variable domain DVKVTQSSRYLVKRTGEKVFLECVQDMDHENMFWYRQDPGLGLRLIYFSYDVKMKEKGDIPEGYSVSREKKERFSLILESASTNQTSMYLCASSSAGTLNTEAFFGQGTRLTVV.

This chain joins TRBV19 and TRBJ2-2; a weak D match, TRBD2 (6 bases). CDR1 LNHDA and CDR2 SQIVND come from the germline V gene (reference sequence). Trimming shortened V by 4 bases and J by 5 bases, and 14 bases separated the two germline ends. This CDR3 is built from 15 residues. CDR3 sequence (DNA): TGTGCCAGTAGTAAGACGGGAGTAAGTACCGGGGAGCTGTTTTTT. Translation gives CASSKTGVSTGELFF.

The chain couples TRBV14 to TRBJ2-5; tentatively, D is TRBD1 (6 bases). V was trimmed by 4 bases and J by 3 bases, leaving 15 bases between them. This CDR3 is 15 amino acids long. Germline CDR1 reads SGHDN; CDR2 reads FVKESK. DNA of the CDR3: TGTGCCAGCAGCCCCTTTGGGTCAGGGGAAGAGACCCAGTACTTC. Encoded protein: CASSPFGSGEETQYF.

The rearrangement joins TRBV10-2 to TRBJ1-4; TRBD1 matches 7 bases. Germline trimming cut 7 bases from V and 4 bases from J; bases unmatched to any gene: 6. The CDR3 runs 14 residues. CDR1 is WSHSY and CDR2 is SAAADI in the germline V gene. This chain's CDR3 is CASKGGFFNEKLFF. The CDR3 DNA follows: TGCGCCAGCAAAGGGGGCTTTTTTAATGAAAAACTGTTTTTT.

The rearrangement links TRBV4-1 to TRBJ1-6; TRBD1 agrees at 7 bases. V trimming: 4 bases; J trimming: 7 bases; junction bases outside the gene matches: 10. The CDR3 runs 16 residues. The V gene's germline CDR1 is MGHRA and CDR2 YSYEKL. CDR3 region: CASSRGLTGNNSPLHF. The CDR3 nucleotides are TGCGCCAGCAGCCGGGGATTGACAGGGAACAATTCACCCCTCCACTTT.

This chain links TRBV29-1 with TRBJ1-2; no clear D gene. V lost 3 bases, J lost 5 bases, and 7 bases lay in between. This CDR3 contains 11 residues. Germline CDR1 reads SQVTM; CDR2 reads ANQGSEA. CDR3 loop: CSVDSNYGYTF. The CDR3 nucleotides are TGCAGCGTTGACAGTAATTATGGCTACACCTTC. Drawing the rest from reference TRBV29-1 and TRBJ1-2, the complete variable domain is SAVISQKPSRDICQRGTSLTIQCQVDSQVTMMFWYRQQPGQSLTLIATANQGSEATYESGFVIDKFPISRPNLTFSTLTVSNMSPEDSSIYLCSVDSNYGYTFGSGTRLTVV.

The chain is built from TRBV10-3 and TRBJ2-3, with D possibly matching TRBD2 (6 bases). The CDR3 spans 13 residues. Germline CDR1 is ENHRY and CDR2 is SYGVKD. Trimming took off 7 bases at V and 1 base at J, with 9 bases between the two ends. CDR3 loop: CAITSEGTDTQYF. DNA for the CDR3: TGTGCCATCACTAGCGAGGGCACAGATACGCAGTATTTT.

This clone appeared once. The chain employs TRBV27 and TRBJ1-2; no clear D. The CDR3 has 14 amino acids. Germline-derived CDR1 and CDR2 are MNHEY and SMNVEV (reference sequence). Trimming left V 2 bases short and J 9 bases short, with 16 bases between. The CDR3 DNA follows: TGTGCCAGCAGTTTAGGTGTCGGGGTTGGGAGCTACACCTTC. Its translation is CASSLGVGVGSYTF.

The gene calls are TRBV19 and TRBJ2-3; TRBD1 aligns across 8 bases. The CDR3 consists of 15 residues. Trimming removed 4 bases from V and 4 bases from J; junction bases left unmatched: 7. The germline CDR1 and CDR2 sequences are LNHDA and SQIVND (reference sequence). CDR3 sequence (DNA): TGTGCCAGTAGTAACGGACAGGGTCCCGCAGATACGCAGTATTTT. Protein: CASSNGQGPADTQYF.

This clone has more than one count but fewer than ten. The CDR3 loop reads CASSIGSSGYEQYF. DNA for the CDR3: TGCGCCAGCAGCATAGGTAGTAGCGGCTACGAGCAGTACTTC. The chain couples TRBV5-1 to TRBJ2-7; TRBD2 might be the D (6 bases). The CDR3 totals 14 residues. Germline V gene sequence: CDR1 SGHRS, CDR2 YFSETQ. Trimming shortened V by 4 bases and J by 3 bases, and 14 bases separated the two germline ends.

This clone has just a few counts. J is TRBJ2-1 and V is TRBV7-9, with TRBD2 as a possible D gene (5 bases). CDR1 SEHNR and CDR2 FQNEAQ come from the germline V gene (reference sequence). The CDR3 has 17 amino acids. Trimming left V 4 bases short and J 6 bases short, with 22 bases between. The CDR3 nucleotides read TGTGCCAGCAGCTGGCTTGGGAGTCGCGGCGTCGGCAATGAGCAGTTCTTC. Translating gives CASSWLGSRGVGNEQFF.

This sequence joins TRBV6-4 and TRBJ2-1; 9 bases line up with TRBD1. CDR1 is MRHNA and CDR2 is SNTAGT in the germline V gene. The CDR3 runs to 14 residues. The trim removed 6 bases at V and 6 bases at J, leaving 6 bases unmatched. This CDR3 reads CASSGTQGANEQFF. The CDR3 coding sequence is TGTGCCAGCAGCGGGACACAGGGGGCCAATGAGCAGTTCTTC.

The gene calls are TRBV9 and TRBJ1-5; tentative D call: TRBD1 (6 bases). V lost 3 bases, J lost 6 bases, and 13 bases lay in between. Germline CDR1 SGDLS, CDR2 YYNGEE. The CDR3 contains 14 residues. This chain's CDR3 is CASSGHSGVQPQHF. The CDR3 nucleotides read TGTGCCAGCAGCGGCCATTCAGGGGTTCAGCCCCAGCATTTT. The entire variable domain, with the rest obtained from reference TRBV9 and TRBJ1-5, is as follows: DSGVTQTPKHLITATGQRVTLRCSPRSGDLSVYWYQQSLDQGLQFLIQYYNGEERAKGNILERFSAQQFPDLHSELNLSSLELGDSALYFCASSGHSGVQPQHFGDGTRLSIL.

J is TRBJ2-3 and V is TRBV7-6, with TRBD2 identical over 12 bases. This CDR3 is built from 15 residues. CDR1 is SGHVS, CDR2 FNYEAQ, per germline. J was trimmed by 2 bases and V by 5 bases; bases with no gene match: 2. The CDR3 loop reads CASSRTSGNTDTQYF. The CDR3 bases are TGTGCCAGCAGCCGGACTAGCGGGAACACAGATACGCAGTATTTT.

The chain has TRBV10-3 and TRBJ2-3, with a possible D match to TRBD2 (6 bases). CDR1 and CDR2 from the germline V gene are ENHRY and SYGVKD. This CDR3 region has 14 residues. Trimming removed 7 bases at V and 6 bases at J, with 17 bases between. The chain's CDR3 is CAITRDAGRDTQYF. In nucleotides, the CDR3 is TGTGCCATCACCAGGGACGCGGGGCGGGATACGCAGTATTTT.

This clone has a single count. The chain couples TRBV2 to TRBJ2-7; 9 bases line up with TRBD1. Germline assignment: CDR1 SNHLY and CDR2 FYNNEI. The trim removed 8 bases at V and 3 bases at J, leaving 8 bases unmatched. The CDR3 runs 14 residues. CDR3 loop: CASGKGQGIYEQYF. The CDR3 DNA is TGTGCCAGCGGAAAAGGACAGGGGATCTACGAGCAGTACTTC.

J is TRBJ2-1 and V is TRBV9; 16 positions match TRBD2. Germline V gives CDR1 SGDLS, CDR2 YYNGEE. V trimming: 4 bases; J trimming: 7 bases; junction bases outside the gene matches: 8. The CDR3 has 17 residues. CDR3 sequence reads: CASSLGLAGGFLNEQFF. The CDR3 DNA reads TGTGCCAGCAGCTTGGGACTAGCGGGAGGGTTTTTGAATGAGCAGTTCTTC.

The chain couples TRBV6-5 to TRBJ2-7; weak D call: TRBD2 (5 bases). CDR1 MNHEY and CDR2 SVGAGI come from the germline V gene. The CDR3 is 13 amino acids. The V end was cut by 6 bases, the J end by 2 bases, with 11 bases between. The CDR3 spells CASSRDGAYEQYF. CDR3 nucleotides: TGTGCCAGCAGCCGAGACGGGGCCTACGAGCAGTACTTC.

V gene TRBV9 combines with J gene TRBJ1-2, with unresolved D. V was shortened by 4 bases and J by 4 bases, with 17 bases between the two germline ends. The CDR3 has 15 amino acids. The V gene's germline CDR1 is SGDLS and CDR2 YYNGEE. Written as DNA, the CDR3 is TGTGCCAGCAGCAATGGGAGAGGACCTGCCTATGGCTACACCTTC. Protein sequence: CASSNGRGPAYGYTF. Drawing the rest from reference TRBV9 and TRBJ1-2, the complete variable domain is DSGVTQTPKHLITATGQRVTLRCSPRSGDLSVYWYQQSLDQGLQFLIQYYNGEERAKGNILERFSAQQFPDLHSELNLSSLELGDSALYFCASSNGRGPAYGYTFGSGTRLTVV.

J is TRBJ1-2 and V is TRBV7-9; a possible D gene is TRBD1 (6 bases). The V end was cut by 1 base, the J end by 2 bases, with 8 bases between. The CDR3 is made up of 14 amino acids. Germline V gene sequence: CDR1 SEHNR, CDR2 FQNEAQ (reference sequence). DNA of the CDR3: TGTGCCAGCAGCTTAGACAGGGAAAACTATGGCTACACCTTC. Translation gives CASSLDRENYGYTF.

This chain links TRBV6-1 with TRBJ2-7, with D perhaps TRBD2 (6 bases). This CDR3 is built from 12 residues. V lost 10 bases to trimming and J lost 6 bases, with 16 bases between them. Germline-derived CDR1 and CDR2 are MNHNS and SASEGT. The CDR3, as DNA: TGTGCCAACCGCGGGACGCTCGGCGAGCAGTACTTC. It yields the protein CANRGTLGEQYF.

The J gene is TRBJ1-4, the V gene TRBV30, with D perhaps matching TRBD1 (5 bases). CDR1 and CDR2 (germline): GTSNPN, SVGIG (reference sequence). This CDR3 contains 16 residues. V was shortened by 0 bases and J by 0 bases, with 11 bases between the two germline ends. CDR3 in amino acids: CAWSVLRGATNEKLFF. CDR3 sequence (DNA): TGTGCCTGGAGTGTATTACGGGGGGCAACTAATGAAAAACTGTTTTTT.

V gene TRBV28 combines with J gene TRBJ2-1, with 7 positions matching TRBD1. The CDR3 sequence is 13 residues long. Unmatched junction bases numbered 5, after V lost 5 bases and J lost 7 bases. Germline values: CDR1 MDHEN, CDR2 SYDVKM. CDR3 protein: CASSRQGENEQFF. The CDR3 DNA reads TGTGCCAGCAGTCGGCAGGGGGAGAATGAGCAGTTCTTC.

This chain connects TRBV9 to TRBJ1-4, with 7 bases identical to TRBD1. This CDR3 comprises 15 residues. Germline CDR1 is SGDLS and CDR2 is YYNGEE. Losses at the gene ends were 3 bases for V and 8 bases for J; bases not matched to a gene: 10. As DNA, the CDR3 is TGTGCCAGCAGCGCCTTGACAGGGTCGGGAGAAAAACTGTTTTTT. Protein sequence: CASSALTGSGEKLFF.